The source of this T cell receptor (beta chain) is a study of T-cell reconstitution after alpha-beta-depleted transplantation in children. In its sample, this clonotype was seen many times. Its target is unknown. Unique molecular identifiers were incorporated when the TCRbeta library was constructed. Using its own MiXCR run on the PCR reads, TCRdb lists one record per CDR3 protein. Found here are 65,000 to 70,000 distinct CDR3 sequences, roughly 5% of them singletons; the top ten hold 15% to 20%. General observations from the study: Several hundred expanded graft clones reportedly were the source of alpha-beta T cells about two months after transplant. Some patients' high day-60 TCRbeta diversity was attributed to recipient cells surviving conditioning. A year post-transplant, T-cell counts and diversity derived mostly from newly produced T cells.

The sample was PBMCs, mostly from graft donor cells, taken 180 days after TCRalphabeta/CD19-depleted stem cell transplant. The sequence came from a boy in the first two years of life who had a stem cell transplant for acute myeloid leukemia, so the T cells may come from the graft donor.

The CDR3 region is CATGRNYEQYF. Written as DNA, the CDR3 is TGTGCCACCGGGAGGAACTACGAGCAGTACTTC. The chain is built from TRBV6-6 and TRBJ2-7, with 7 bases that match TRBD2. The V and J ends lost 10 bases and 3 bases, in that order; junction bases with no gene match: 3. The length of the CDR3 is 11 residues. Germline loops: CDR1 MNHNY, CDR2 SVGAGI (reference sequence).